This T cell receptor (beta chain) was obtained from a study of T cells in women clearing cervical HPV infection. Here immunoSEQ multiplex PCR was the method, and the copy in TCRdb shows in-frame clones only, minus some. This sample's table has approximately 35,000 clones. This TCR was sampled from a woman between 18 and 69 years old with a cervical HPV16 infection that either progressed to CIN3+ or cleared (not recorded which). Material: blood buffy coat.

The covered CDR3 bases are TGTGCCAGCAGCGTAGGGGGACTAGCGGGGGAGACC. It yields the protein CASSVGGLAGET. The complete CDR3 protein is CASSVGGLAGETQYF. This rearrangement joins TRBV9 to TRBJ2-5; TRBD2 aligns across 13 bases. The read ends 3 residues early relative to the CDR3; the germline J gene fills the gap. V trimming: 0 bases; J trimming: 5 bases; junction bases outside the gene matches: 1. CDR3 length: 15 residues. Per the germline V gene, CDR1 is SGDLS and CDR2 is YYNGEE.